This T cell receptor beta chain was obtained from a study of T-cell reconstitution after alpha-beta-depleted transplantation in children. Unique molecular identifiers were built into the TCRbeta library. In TCRdb, the PCR reads were re-called with MiXCR into one record per CDR3 protein. The sample shows 420,000 or so distinct CDR3 sequences, roughly 10% of them seen only once. Between the trimmed V and J ends, which lost 7 bases and 6 bases, there was a span of 16 bases. The CDR3 contains 14 residues. The specimen comprised PBMCs from the stem cell graft donor, sampled from the stem cell graft. The clonotype was recovered from a human donor who donated a stem cell graft to a child with acute myeloid leukemia. The chain carries TRBV12-3 or TRBV12-4 and TRBJ2-1; no definite D call. As DNA, the CDR3 is TGTGCCAGCAACGTAAACTTCGGTTCCAATGAGCAGTTCTTC. Protein: CASNVNFGSNEQFF.